This T cell receptor (beta chain) was identified during a study of shared T cell receptors in the human thymus. V shed 1 base and J shed 1 base, with 8 bases lying between them. CDR3 length: 14 residues. The germline V gene encodes CDR1 MGHRA and CDR2 YSYEKL. Using immunoSEQ multiplex PCR, the repertoire was profiled, and TCRdb retains in-frame clones only, with some absent. This table holds 500,000 to 750,000 clones, around 87% found once. The same sample was also studied in work on human thymus T cells. From that study: Healthy Finnish infants having corrective surgery for congenital heart defects served as donors. The study used thymus tissue resected during corrective heart surgery. Across thymic and blood repertoires, the usage of V and J genes appeared to be biased. Related research reported highly overlapping thymic repertoires among unrelated individuals.

This receptor was identified in a boy younger than two with a congenital heart defect. Sequenced material: thymocytes. The chain links TRBV4-1 to TRBJ2-7, with D uncertain. The CDR3 bases are TGCGCCAGCAGCCAAGTCTACGTATCCTACGAGCAGTACTTC. Translation gives CASSQVYVSYEQYF.